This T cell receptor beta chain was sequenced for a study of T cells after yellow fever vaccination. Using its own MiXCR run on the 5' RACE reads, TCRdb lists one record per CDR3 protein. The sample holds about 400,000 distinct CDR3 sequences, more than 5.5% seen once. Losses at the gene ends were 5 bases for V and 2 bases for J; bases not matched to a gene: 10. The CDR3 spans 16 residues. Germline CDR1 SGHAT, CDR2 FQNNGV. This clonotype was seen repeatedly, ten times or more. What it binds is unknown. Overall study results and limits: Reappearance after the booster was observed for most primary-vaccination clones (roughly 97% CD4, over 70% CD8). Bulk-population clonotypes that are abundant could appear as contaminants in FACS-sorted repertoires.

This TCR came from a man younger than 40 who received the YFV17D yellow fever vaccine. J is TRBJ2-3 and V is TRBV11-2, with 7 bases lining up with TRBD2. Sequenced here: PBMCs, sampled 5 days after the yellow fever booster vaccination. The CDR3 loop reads CASSQGISGFTDTQYF. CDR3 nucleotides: TGTGCCAGCAGCCAGGGCATTAGCGGGTTCACAGATACGCAGTATTTT.